In its sample, the clone carrying this T cell receptor beta chain was seen a few times. The sample originates from a study of blood T cell repertoires in COVID-19. Libraries were prepared by immunoSEQ multiplex PCR; TCRdb keeps only in-frame clonotypes and omits some of them. The data contain around 480,000 clones, about 85% of them seen just once; the ten biggest clones take up around 0.7%. The CDR3 spans 11 residues. V lost 4 bases and J 10 bases, leaving 13 bases between the germline ends. Germline V gene lookup returns CDR1 SQVTM and CDR2 ANQGSEA. Self-reported history from a screening survey and questionnaire set each donor's cohort.

The chain has TRBV29-1 and TRBJ1-2; a weak D match, TRBD1 (5 bases). The specimen was PBMCs or T cells enriched from blood (not recorded which). The sequence came from a young woman who had recovered from COVID-19. The DNA for the CDR3 is TGCAGCGTTGTAAGAACAGGTATCTACACCTTC. Amino acids: CSVVRTGIYTF.